This record covers a single TCR beta chain. The same CDR3 arises from other DNA sequences in this sample as well. V was shortened by 5 bases and J by 4 bases, with 8 bases between the two germline ends. The germline gives CDR1 LNHDA, CDR2 SQIVND (reference sequence). The CDR3 has 12 amino acids. These data originate in a study of blood T cell repertoires in COVID-19. Study-level information: From T cells, B-cell-depleted T cells, or PBMCs came the material, which was cDNA or gDNA.

Measured with immunoSEQ multiplex PCR; TCRdb has only the in-frame clones, and not every one. The sample contains around 200,000 clones, 85% to 90% of which appear only once. This receptor was taken from a woman older than 75 in a cohort sampled during active or convalescent COVID-19. The rearrangement links TRBV19 to TRBJ1-2, with a weak D call TRBD1 (6 bases). The sequenced material came from peripheral blood. CDR3 region: CASSSDSYGYTF. DNA for the CDR3: TGTGCCAGTAGTTCGGACAGCTATGGCTACACCTTC.